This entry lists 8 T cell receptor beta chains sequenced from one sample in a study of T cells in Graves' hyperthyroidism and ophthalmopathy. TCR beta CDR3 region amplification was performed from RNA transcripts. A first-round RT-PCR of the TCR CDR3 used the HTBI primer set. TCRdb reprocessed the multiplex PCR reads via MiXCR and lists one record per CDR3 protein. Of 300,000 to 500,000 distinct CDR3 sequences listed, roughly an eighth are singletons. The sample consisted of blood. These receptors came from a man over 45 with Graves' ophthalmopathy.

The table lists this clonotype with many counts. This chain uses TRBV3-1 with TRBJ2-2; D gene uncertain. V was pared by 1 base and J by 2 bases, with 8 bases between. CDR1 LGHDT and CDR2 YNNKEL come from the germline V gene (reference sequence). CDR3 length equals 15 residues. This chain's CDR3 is CASSQGLANTGELFF. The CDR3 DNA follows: TGTGCCAGCAGCCAAGGATTAGCAAACACCGGGGAGCTGTTTTTT.

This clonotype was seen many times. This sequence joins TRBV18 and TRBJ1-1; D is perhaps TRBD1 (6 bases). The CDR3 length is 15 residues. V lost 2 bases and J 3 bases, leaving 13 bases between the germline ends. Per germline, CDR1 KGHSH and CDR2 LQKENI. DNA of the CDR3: TGTGCCAGCTCACCAACAAGGAGGGGGGACACTGAAGCTTTCTTT. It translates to CASSPTRRGDTEAFF.

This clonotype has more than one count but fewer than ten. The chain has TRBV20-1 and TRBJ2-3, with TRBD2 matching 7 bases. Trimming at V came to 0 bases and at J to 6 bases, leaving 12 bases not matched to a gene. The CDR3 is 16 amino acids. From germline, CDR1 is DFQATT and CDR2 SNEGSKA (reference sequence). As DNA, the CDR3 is TGCAGTGCTAGAGATCCCTGGGGGGAGGGATCCGATACGCAGTATTTT. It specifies CSARDPWGEGSDTQYF.

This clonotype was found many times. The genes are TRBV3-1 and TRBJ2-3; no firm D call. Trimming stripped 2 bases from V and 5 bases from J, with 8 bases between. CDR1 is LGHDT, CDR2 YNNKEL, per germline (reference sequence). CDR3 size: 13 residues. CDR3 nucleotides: TGTGCCAGCAGCCAATCCCGGAGAGATACGCAGTATTTT. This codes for CASSQSRRDTQYF.

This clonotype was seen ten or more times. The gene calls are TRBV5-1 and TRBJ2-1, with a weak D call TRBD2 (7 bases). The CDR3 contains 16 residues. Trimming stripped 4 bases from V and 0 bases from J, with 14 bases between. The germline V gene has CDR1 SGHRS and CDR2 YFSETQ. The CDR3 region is CASSLEGGGSYNEQFF. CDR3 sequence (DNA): TGCGCCAGCAGCCTAGAAGGGGGGGGCTCCTACAATGAGCAGTTCTTC. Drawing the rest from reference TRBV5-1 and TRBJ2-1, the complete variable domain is KAGVTQTPRYLIKTRGQQVTLSCSPISGHRSVSWYQQTPGQGLQFLFEYFSETQRNKGNFPGRFSGRQFSNSRSEMNVSTLELGDSALYLCASSLEGGGSYNEQFFGPGTRLTVL.

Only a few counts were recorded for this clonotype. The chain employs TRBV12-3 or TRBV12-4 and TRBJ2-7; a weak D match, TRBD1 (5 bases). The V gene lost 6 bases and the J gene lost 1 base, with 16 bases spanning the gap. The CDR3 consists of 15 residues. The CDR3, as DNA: TGTGCCAGCAGCCCACATCGACAGTTTTCCTACGAGCAGTACTTC. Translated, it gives CASSPHRQFSYEQYF.

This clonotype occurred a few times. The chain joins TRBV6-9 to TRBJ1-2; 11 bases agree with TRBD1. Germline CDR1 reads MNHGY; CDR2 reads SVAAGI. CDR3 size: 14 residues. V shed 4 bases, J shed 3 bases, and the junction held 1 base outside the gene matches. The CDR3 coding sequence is TGTGCCAGCAGTTCGGGACAGGGGGACTATGGCTACACCTTC. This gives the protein CASSSGQGDYGYTF.

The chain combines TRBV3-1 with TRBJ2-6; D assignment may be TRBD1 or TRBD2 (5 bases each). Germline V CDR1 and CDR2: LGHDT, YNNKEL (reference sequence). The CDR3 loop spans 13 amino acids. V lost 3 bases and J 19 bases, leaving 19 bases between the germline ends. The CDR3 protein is CASSHTGTGSFTF. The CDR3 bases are TGTGCCAGCAGCCACACGGGGACGGGATCCTTTACTTTC.